This is a list of T cell receptor beta chains from one sample in a study of cytotoxic CD8 clonotypes in ibrutinib-treated CLL. The repertoire was sequenced with immunoSEQ multiplex PCR; TCRdb's copy has only in-frame clones and lacks some. This table has 26,000 or so clones, roughly 62% appearing once. The sequencing here drew on PBMCs, taken before ibrutinib treatment. The receptor source for this set is a human donor with chronic lymphocytic leukemia. The CDR3 runs from the conserved cysteine through the conserved F or W. The order of the fields is D gene, J gene, clone size, V gene, CDR3 DNA, CDR3 protein. The D gene is left open where the match is weak. Size is omitted from some rows. Given values are once, few, many or a class for expanded clones.

TRBD1	TRBJ2-3	.	TRBV5-4	TGTGCCAGCAGCTTGGGGGACAGGGGGAAGTTAGATACGCAGTATTTT	CASSLGDRGKLDTQYF
TRBD1	TRBJ1-1	.	TRBV18	TGTGCCAGCTCACTACAGGGGGACGCTGAAGCTTTCTTT	CASSLQGDAEAFF
.	TRBJ1-5	.	TRBV30	TGTGCCTGGGGGACTCTGTGGAATCAGCCCCAGCATTTT	CAWGTLWNQPQHF
TRBD2	TRBJ2-5	.	TRBV7-9	TGTGCCAGCGGCGGACTAGCGGGTCGGGGGACCCAGTACTTC	CASGGLAGRGTQYF
TRBD1	TRBJ2-1	.	TRBV2	TGTGCCAGCAGTTGGGGACAGATCAATTACAATGAGCAGTTCTTC	CASSWGQINYNEQFF
.	TRBJ1-5	few	TRBV7-2	TGTGCCAGCAGCTTAGGGCAAGGGCCCCAGCATTTT	CASSLGQGPQHF
TRBD2	TRBJ2-7	few	TRBV19	TGTGCCAGTAGTGGGTCTAGCGGATCCTACGAGCAGTACTTC	CASSGSSGSYEQYF
.	TRBJ1-1	.	TRBV19	TGTGCCAGTAGGCTCGGGACAAGGAACACTGAAGCTTTCTTT	CASRLGTRNTEAFF
TRBD1	TRBJ1-1	.	TRBV5-6	TGTGCCAGCAGCGGACAGGGATACATGAACACTGAAGCTTTCTTT	CASSGQGYMNTEAFF
.	TRBJ2-3	.	TRBV5-6	TGTGCCAGCAGCTTGGATCGGGGTGGATGGACAGATACGCAGTATTTT	CASSLDRGGWTDTQYF
.	TRBJ1-1	.	TRBV10-3	TGTGCCATATCAGGGAGCATCAGCACTGAAGCTTTCTTT	CAISGSISTEAFF
TRBD2	TRBJ2-7	.	TRBV11-1	TGTGCCAGCAGCCTGACTAGCGGGGCCTACGAGCAGTACTTC	CASSLTSGAYEQYF
TRBD2	TRBJ2-5	.	TRBV28	TGTGCCAGCAGTTTAGGGACTAGCGGGAGCGGTGAGACCCAGTACTTC	CASSLGTSGSGETQYF
.	TRBJ2-1	.	TRBV2	TGTGCCAGCAGTGAGAGCGTCGCCTCCGGTGAGCAGTTCTTC	CASSESVASGEQFF
TRBD1	TRBJ2-1	.	TRBV7-9	TGTGCCAGCAGCTTAACAGGGGGCACGGAGCTGTTCTTC	CASSLTGGTELFF
.	TRBJ2-7	.	TRBV20-1	TGCAGTGTGCAGGGAACCTACGAGCAGTACTTC	CSVQGTYEQYF
TRBD1	TRBJ1-1	.	TRBV6-5	TGTGCCAGTGGAGGGAGGGAGGGGGCAGGGACTGAAGCTTTCTTT	CASGGREGAGTEAFF
.	TRBJ2-2	.	TRBV28	TGTGCCTCACAGGTTAACACCGGGGAGCTGTTTTTT	CASQVNTGELFF
TRBD2	TRBJ2-7	.	TRBV28	TGTGCCAGCAGCGGGTTAGCGGGAGGAAACTACGAGCAGTACTTC	CASSGLAGGNYEQYF
TRBD1	TRBJ2-2	.	TRBV2	TGTGCCAGCAGTTGGACAGGGACCACCGGGGAGCTGTTTTTT	CASSWTGTTGELFF
.	TRBJ2-7	.	TRBV18	TGTGCCAGCTCTCCCGGCACGGTCTCCTACGAGCAGTACTTC	CASSPGTVSYEQYF
TRBD1	TRBJ2-1	.	TRBV6-5	TGTGCCAGCAGACACAGGGGGGTCGATGAGCAGTTCTTC	CASRHRGVDEQFF
.	TRBJ1-5	.	TRBV6-6	TGTGCCAGCAGACCTGGACAGATTAGCAATCAGCCCCAGCATTTT	CASRPGQISNQPQHF
TRBD1	TRBJ2-2	few	TRBV13	TGTGCCAGCAGCTTCCCGACAGGGGTCGCGAACACCGGGGAGCTGTTTTTT	CASSFPTGVANTGELFF
.	TRBJ2-7	.	TRBV5-4	TGTGCCAGCAGCTTCACAGGGAAGTACTACGAGCAGTACTTC	CASSFTGKYYEQYF
TRBD1	TRBJ2-7	few	TRBV28	TGTGCCAGCAGTTCCGGACAGGGGGTTTTCTACGAGCAGTACTTC	CASSSGQGVFYEQYF
.	TRBJ1-2	.	TRBV30	TGTGCCTGGAGGGAGGACGGCTACACCTTC	CAWREDGYTF
.	TRBJ2-2	.	TRBV19	TGTGCCAGTAGTATATGGGGGGACACCGGGGAGCTGTTTTTT	CASSIWGDTGELFF
TRBD1	TRBJ2-1	few	TRBV15	TGTGCCACCTCCGGACAGGAGCTTAGCTCCTACAATGAGCAGTTCTTC	CATSGQELSSYNEQFF
.	TRBJ1-3	once	TRBV9	TGTGCCAGCAGCGCTTCTGGAAACACCATATATTTT	CASSASGNTIYF
TRBD1	TRBJ1-2	few	TRBV6-5	TGTGCCAGCAGACTCCGGGACAGGACCTATGGCTACACCTTC	CASRLRDRTYGYTF
TRBD1	TRBJ1-2	few	TRBV6-5	TGTGCCAGCAGTTACTCGAGGGCCAGGGGGTATGGCTACACCTTC	CASSYSRARGYGYTF
.	TRBJ2-5	few	TRBV7-7	TGTGCTAGCAGCTCCGTCTCCCAAGAGACCCAGTACTTC	CASSSVSQETQYF
.	TRBJ1-5	.	TRBV2	TGTGCCAGCACGACGGGGCTGTGGGCTAGCAATCAGCCCCAGCATTTT	CASTTGLWASNQPQHF
.	TRBJ2-1	.	TRBV7-6	TGTGCCAGCAGCCCCTCGGGCGGGGCGCTACCCTACAATGAGCAGTTCTTC	CASSPSGGALPYNEQFF
.	TRBJ2-5	.	TRBV11-2	TGTGCCAGCAGCTTAGGGCAACCGGGAGAGACCCAGTACTTC	CASSLGQPGETQYF
TRBD2	TRBJ2-1	.	TRBV12-5	TGTGCTAGTGGTTTGGTACAGACTAGCGGGGGCCCAGGGGCAGGTGAGCAGTTCTTC	CASGLVQTSGGPGAGEQFF
.	TRBJ2-7	.	TRBV28	TGTGCCAGTACCAGAGACTCCTACGAGCAGTACTTC	CASTRDSYEQYF
.	TRBJ2-4	.	TRBV7-9	TGTGCCAGCACGGGGGTCTTAGCCAAAAACATTCAGTACTTC	CASTGVLAKNIQYF
.	TRBJ2-7	few	TRBV2	TGTGCCAGCAAGGTACAGAGCTACGAGCAGTACTTC	CASKVQSYEQYF